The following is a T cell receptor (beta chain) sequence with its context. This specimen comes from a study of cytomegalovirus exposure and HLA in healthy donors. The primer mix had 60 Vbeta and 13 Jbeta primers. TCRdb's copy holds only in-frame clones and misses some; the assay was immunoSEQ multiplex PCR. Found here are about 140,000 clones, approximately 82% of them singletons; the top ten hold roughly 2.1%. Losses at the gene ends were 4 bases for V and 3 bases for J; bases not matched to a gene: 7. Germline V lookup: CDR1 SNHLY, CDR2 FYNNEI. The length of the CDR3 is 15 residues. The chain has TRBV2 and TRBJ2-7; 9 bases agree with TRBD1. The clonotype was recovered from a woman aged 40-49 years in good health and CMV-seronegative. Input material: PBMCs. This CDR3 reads CASSGLGQGDYEQYF. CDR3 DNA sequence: TGTGCCAGCAGTGGACTGGGACAGGGTGACTACGAGCAGTACTTC.